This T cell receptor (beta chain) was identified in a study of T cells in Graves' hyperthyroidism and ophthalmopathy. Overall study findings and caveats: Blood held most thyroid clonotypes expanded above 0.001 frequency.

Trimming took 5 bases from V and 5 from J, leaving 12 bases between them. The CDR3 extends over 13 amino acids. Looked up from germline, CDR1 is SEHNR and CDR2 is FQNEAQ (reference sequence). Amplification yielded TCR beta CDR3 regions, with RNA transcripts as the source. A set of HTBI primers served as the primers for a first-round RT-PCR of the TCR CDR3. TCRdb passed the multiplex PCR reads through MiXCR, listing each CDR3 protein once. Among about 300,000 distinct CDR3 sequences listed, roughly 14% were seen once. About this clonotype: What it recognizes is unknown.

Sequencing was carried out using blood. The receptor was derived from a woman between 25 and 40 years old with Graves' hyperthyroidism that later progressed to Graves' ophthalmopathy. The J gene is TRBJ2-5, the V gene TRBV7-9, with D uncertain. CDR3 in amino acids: CASSNSVSETQYF. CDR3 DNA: TGTGCCAGCAGCAACAGTGTATCGGAGACCCAGTACTTC.